These 2 T cell receptor beta chains came from one sample sequenced in a study of tumor-infiltrating lymphocytes in oesophageal squamous cell carcinoma listed by TCRdb under 2016. Libraries were prepared through PCR. This sample was sequenced with an Illumina HiSeq 2000. Clones were called with MiXCR by TCRdb after fastp trimmed the public reads at Q25, and only in-frame beta chains were retained. Rows with a matching CDR3 protein are joined into one entry that keeps the most common DNA and genes. Recorded for this sample are 7,100 or so distinct CDR3 sequences; more than 15% of them occurred a single time. The biggest ten clones account for approximately 13% of the sample. The specimen sequenced was blood. Every receptor here comes from a male donor with esophageal squamous cell carcinoma.

The rearrangement joins TRBV4-1 to TRBJ2-3; D ambiguous. CDR1 is MGHRA and CDR2 is YSYEKL in the germline V gene. V was trimmed by 3 bases and J by 3 bases, leaving 13 bases between them. The CDR3 totals 15 residues. The CDR3 nucleotides read TGCGCCAGCAGCCAGAAGCAAACCAGTACAGATACGCAGTATTTT. Protein product: CASSQKQTSTDTQYF.

Comment on this clonotype: This CDR3 is missing its conserved last phenylalanine or tryptophan, likely due to a read error. This chain uses TRBV2 with TRBJ2-5; a possible D gene is TRBD2 (6 bases). Gene TRBJ2-1 matches the end of the DNA better, so the J call may be wrong. Germline CDR1 and CDR2: SNHLY and FYNNEI. This CDR3 has 13 amino acids. This chain's CDR3 is CASRGTFSYEQFI. The CDR3 nucleotides read TGTGCCAGCAGGGGGACTTTCTCCTACGAGCAGTTCATC.